The T cell receptor beta chain under discussion was sequenced for a study of blood T cells in healthy people across ages. Every sample gave at least 6 micrograms of total RNA when it was extracted. A second PCR, run for roughly 7 to 12 cycles, used a sample-barcoded 5' primer plus a J-beta primer mix. Every cDNA molecule bore a tag from a template-switch adaptor containing 12 random nucleotides. TCRdb ran MiXCR on the 5' RACE reads and lists one entry per CDR3 protein. The profile shows 800,000 to 950,000 distinct CDR3 sequences, just under 30% of them singletons. The same data also went into a second study, on T cells of mothers and their children. From that second work: Donors comprised a few healthy Caucasian mothers plus their six children. Each child gave a few million TCR beta CDR3 reads (each mother, over 9.5 million).

The material sequenced was blood. The TCR was taken from a woman in her forties in good health.

CDR3 DNA sequence: TGCGCCAGCAGCCAGCGGGACAGGGGGGGGGACGAGCAGTACTTC. Its translation: CASSQRDRGGDEQYF. The chain is built from TRBV4-3 and TRBJ2-5, with TRBD1 matching over 11 bases. Judging by the DNA end, TRBJ2-7 fits better; the J call may be wrong. Germline V gene lookup returns CDR1 LGHNA and CDR2 YSLEER. The CDR3 has 15 residues.